The next 3 T cell receptor beta chains were all read from a single sample in a study of tumor-infiltrating lymphocytes in primary liver carcinoma. With a constant-region primer, TCR beta cDNA was made from approximately 520 ng of total RNA. What produced the TCR beta libraries was three nested multiplex PCR rounds using slightly modified ARM-PCR. Running 9 to 11 cycles apiece, the first two PCR rounds relied on TRBV1-TRBV30 forward primers together with a C-beta reverse primer. Each CDR3 protein is one row after TCRdb ran MiXCR on the multiplex PCR reads. The table lists roughly 190,000 distinct CDR3 sequences, approximately 86% of them singletons, with approximately 18% in the top ten. Total RNA and DNA came together from 20-30 mg of bulk tissue without cell sorting. Source material: tumor tissue from primary liver carcinoma. The receptors originated from a man aged 35 to 55 with primary liver carcinoma and hepatitis B virus infection.

For this clonotype: Germline and junction disagree at one end, which may indicate a read error. This chain connects TRBV12-3 or TRBV12-4 to TRBJ2-5; possible D gene TRBD2, 5 bases. This CDR3 is 13 amino acids long. The CDR3 region is CASTLSGVETRYF. The CDR3 DNA reads as TGTGCCAGCACTTTATCCGGGGTGGAGACCCGGTACTTC.

Worth noting for this clonotype: The missing conserved phenylalanine or tryptophan at the end of this CDR3 makes a read error likely. This chain uses TRBV11-1 with TRBJ2-3; D is possibly TRBD2 (6 bases). The V gene lost 4 bases and the J gene lost 1 base, with 24 bases spanning the gap. The CDR3 length is 19 residues. CDR1 and CDR2 from the germline V gene are SGHAT and FQDESV (reference sequence). The CDR3 region is CASSSGGGSIGARTDTQYL. In DNA, the CDR3 is TGTGCCAGCAGCTCTGGGGGAGGCTCTATTGGAGCCCGCACAGATACGCAGTATTTG.

As concerns this clonotype: The junction shows a germline mismatch at one end, possibly a read error. The chain has TRBV5-4 and TRBJ2-2; 8 nucleotides agree with TRBD2. The CDR3 consists of 15 residues. Germline V gene sequence: CDR1 SGHNT, CDR2 YYREEE (reference sequence). The CDR3 coding sequence is TGTGCCAGTAACTCGACTAGCGCGAACATCGGGGAGCTGTTTTTT. As protein: CASNSTSANIGELFF.